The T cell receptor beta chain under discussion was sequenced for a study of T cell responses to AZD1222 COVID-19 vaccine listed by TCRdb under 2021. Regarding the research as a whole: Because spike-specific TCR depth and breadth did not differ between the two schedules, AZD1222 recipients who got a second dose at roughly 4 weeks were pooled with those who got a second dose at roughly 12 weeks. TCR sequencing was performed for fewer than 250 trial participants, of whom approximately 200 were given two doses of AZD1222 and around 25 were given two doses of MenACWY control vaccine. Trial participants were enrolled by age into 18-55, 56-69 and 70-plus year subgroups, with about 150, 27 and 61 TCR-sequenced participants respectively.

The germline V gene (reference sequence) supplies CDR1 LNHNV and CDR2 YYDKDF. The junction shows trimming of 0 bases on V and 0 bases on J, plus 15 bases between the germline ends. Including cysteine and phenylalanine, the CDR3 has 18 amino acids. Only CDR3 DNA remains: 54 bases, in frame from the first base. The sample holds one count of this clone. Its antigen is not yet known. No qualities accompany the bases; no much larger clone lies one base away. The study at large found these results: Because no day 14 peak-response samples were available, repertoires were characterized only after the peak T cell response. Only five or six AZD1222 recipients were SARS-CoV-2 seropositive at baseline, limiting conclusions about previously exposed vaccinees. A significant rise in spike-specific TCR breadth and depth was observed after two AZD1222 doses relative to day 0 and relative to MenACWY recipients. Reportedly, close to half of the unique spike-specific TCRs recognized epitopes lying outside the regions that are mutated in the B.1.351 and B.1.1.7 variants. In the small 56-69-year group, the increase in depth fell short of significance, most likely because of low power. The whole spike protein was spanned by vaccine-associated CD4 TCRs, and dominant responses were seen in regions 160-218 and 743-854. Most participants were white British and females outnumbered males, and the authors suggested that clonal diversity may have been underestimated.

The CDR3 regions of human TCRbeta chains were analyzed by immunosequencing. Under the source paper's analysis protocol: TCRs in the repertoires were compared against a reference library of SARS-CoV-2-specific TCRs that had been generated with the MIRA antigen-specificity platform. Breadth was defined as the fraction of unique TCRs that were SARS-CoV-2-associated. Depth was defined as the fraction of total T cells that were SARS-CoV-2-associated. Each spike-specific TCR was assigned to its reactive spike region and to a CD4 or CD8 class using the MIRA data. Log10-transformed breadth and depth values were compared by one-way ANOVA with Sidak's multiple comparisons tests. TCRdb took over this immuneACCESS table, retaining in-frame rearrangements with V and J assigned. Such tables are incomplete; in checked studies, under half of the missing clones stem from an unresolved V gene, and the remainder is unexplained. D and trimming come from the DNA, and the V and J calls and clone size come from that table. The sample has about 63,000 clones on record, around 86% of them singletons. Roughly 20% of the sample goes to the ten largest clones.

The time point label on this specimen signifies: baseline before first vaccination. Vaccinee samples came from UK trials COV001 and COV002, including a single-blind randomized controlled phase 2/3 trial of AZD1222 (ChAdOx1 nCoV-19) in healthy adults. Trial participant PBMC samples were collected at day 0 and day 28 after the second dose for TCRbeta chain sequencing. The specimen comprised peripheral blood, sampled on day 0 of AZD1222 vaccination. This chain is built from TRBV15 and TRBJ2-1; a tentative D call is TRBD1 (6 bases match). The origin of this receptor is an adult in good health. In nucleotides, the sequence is TGTGCCACCAGCAGAGAACCCCAGGGGATAAACTCCTACAATGAGCAGTTCTTC. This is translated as CATSREPQGINSYNEQFF.